The 14 T cell receptor beta chains below come from one sample, sequenced in a study of blood T cell repertoires in COVID-19. Assay used: immunoSEQ multiplex PCR; TCRdb lists only in-frame clones, some missing. The sample consists of some 80,000 clones, roughly nine tenths of them appearing once. The sample taken for sequencing was peripheral blood. The receptors originated from a woman over 75 with active or convalescent COVID-19.

This clone came up once. The chain is built from TRBV2 and TRBJ2-1, with a weak D call TRBD1 (6 bases). This CDR3 contains 12 residues. Germline V gene data show CDR1 as SNHLY and CDR2 as FYNNEI. Trimming shortened V by 4 bases and J by 8 bases, and 9 bases separated the two germline ends. CDR3 loop: CASSVQGYEQFF. As DNA, the CDR3 is TGTGCCAGCAGTGTACAGGGCTATGAGCAGTTCTTC.

The CDR3 DNA sequence: TGCGCCAGCAGCCAAGTTCGGGGCTCTGGAAACACCATATATTTT. The encoded protein is CASSQVRGSGNTIYF. The rearrangement joins TRBV4-1 to TRBJ1-3, with D hard to call. The CDR3 is made up of 15 amino acids. CDR1 is MGHRA and CDR2 is YSYEKL in the germline V gene. V lost 1 base and J 0 bases, leaving 7 bases between the germline ends.

V and J are TRBV18 and TRBJ2-7; D ambiguous. Trimming took 3 bases from V and 7 from J, leaving 13 bases between them. This CDR3 is built from 13 residues. Germline V gene sequence: CDR1 KGHSH, CDR2 LQKENI. The CDR3 protein is CASSPLDFEEQYF. The CDR3 nucleotides read TGTGCCAGCTCACCCTTAGATTTCGAGGAGCAGTACTTC.

This chain links TRBV5-8 with TRBJ2-7; D is undetermined. The germline CDR1 and CDR2 sequences are SGHTS and YDEGEE. This CDR3 has 14 residues. V dropped 4 bases and J dropped 9 bases, with 20 bases sitting between them. The CDR3 spells CASSVELGIRVQYF. CDR3 coding DNA: TGTGCCAGCAGCGTCGAGTTAGGCATACGGGTGCAGTACTTC.

The rearrangement joins TRBV19 to TRBJ1-4, with a possible D match to TRBD1 (5 bases). V gave up 2 bases and J gave up 6 bases, with 13 bases separating them. CDR3 size: 15 residues. CDR1 is LNHDA and CDR2 is SQIVND in the germline V gene (reference sequence). The CDR3, as DNA: TGTGCCAGTAGTATACAGGGAGGAGGGCATGAAAAACTGTTTTTT. Encoded protein: CASSIQGGGHEKLFF.

The rearrangement joins TRBV28 to TRBJ2-5, with D maybe TRBD1 (6 bases). Trimming took 8 bases from V and 3 from J, leaving 25 bases between them. The length of the CDR3 is 17 residues. Per germline, CDR1 MDHEN and CDR2 SYDVKM. DNA for the CDR3: TGTGCCAGCGCCTTATTGGGGGCTGGGGATGCGGAAGAGACCCAGTACTTC. Its translation: CASALLGAGDAEETQYF.

In this sample, this clone turned up many times. The same CDR3 also results from other DNA sequences found in this sample. The rearrangement uses TRBV9 and TRBJ2-5; 13 bases line up with TRBD2. The CDR3 loop spans 15 amino acids. CDR1 is SGDLS and CDR2 is YYNGEE in the germline V gene. J lost 5 bases, V lost 4 bases, and 5 bases had no gene match. CDR3 nucleotides: TGTGCCAGCAGCTCACAACTAGCGGGGGGGGAGACCCAGTACTTC. Its translation: CASSSQLAGGETQYF.

This chain connects TRBV7-8 to TRBJ1-1; a weak D match, TRBD1 (5 bases). V was cut by 4 bases and J by 0 bases, with 12 bases left in between. The CDR3 is 15 residues long. Germline V lookup: CDR1 SGHVS, CDR2 FQNEAQ. The CDR3 here is CASSSMGQLNTEAFF. CDR3 DNA sequence: TGTGCCAGCAGCTCAATGGGGCAGCTGAACACTGAAGCTTTCTTT. The variable domain in full, completed from reference TRBV7-8 and TRBJ1-1, reads GAGVSQSPRYKVAKRGQDVALRCDPISGHVSLFWYQQALGQGPEFLTYFQNEAQLDKSGLPSDRFFAERPEGSVSTLKIQRTQQEDSAVYLCASSSMGQLNTEAFFGQGTRLTVV.

V usage is TRBV2 and J usage is TRBJ2-7; TRBD2 aligns across 10 bases. Trimming cost V 4 bases and J 4 bases; bases outside gene matches: 7. Germline CDR1 reads SNHLY; CDR2 reads FYNNEI. The CDR3 contains 15 residues. CDR3 in amino acids: CASSGSGGAAYEQYF. CDR3 sequence (DNA): TGTGCCAGCAGTGGGAGCGGGGGGGCAGCGTACGAGCAGTACTTC.

The chain carries TRBV6-5 and TRBJ2-7; D is unclear. This CDR3 is 13 amino acids long. V lost 4 bases to trimming and J lost 0 bases, with 7 bases between them. Germline V gene lookup returns CDR1 MNHEY and CDR2 SVGAGI. DNA of the CDR3: TGTGCCAGCAGTTGGGCGACCTCCTACGAGCAGTACTTC. Translated, it gives CASSWATSYEQYF.

The rearrangement joins TRBV5-8 to TRBJ2-7; 9 bases fit TRBD1. The CDR3 consists of 15 residues. CDR1 is SGHTS and CDR2 is YDEGEE in the germline V gene. With V trimmed by 3 bases and J by 4 bases, 8 bases remained unmatched. DNA for the CDR3: TGTGCCAGCAGCTGGGCCGGGACAGGGTCGTACGAGCAGTACTTC. It codes for CASSWAGTGSYEQYF.

This clone was counted between two and nine times. The rearrangement links TRBV21-1 to TRBJ2-1; TRBD2 was called by the table and not checked on the DNA. TRBV21-1 is a documented pseudogene. CDR3 length equals 18 residues. The CDR3 nucleotides are TGTGCCAGCAGCCCCCGCAAGGAGGGACTAGCGGACTACAATGAGCAGTTCTTC. Its translation: CASSPRKEGLADYNEQFF.

This clone appeared a single time. V and J are TRBV7-2 and TRBJ2-5; 9 positions agree with TRBD1. CDR3 size: 16 residues. J was trimmed by 4 bases and V by 4 bases; bases with no gene match: 10. CDR1 and CDR2 from the germline V gene are SGHTA and FQGNSA. CDR3 amino acids: CASSSQGGGQGETQYF. The CDR3, as DNA: TGTGCCAGCAGCTCCCAGGGTGGGGGACAGGGAGAGACCCAGTACTTC.

The table lists this clone with a count of one. CDR3 sequence: CASSETLTGTGPKKLFF. The CDR3 coding sequence is TGTGCCAGCAGTGAGACCCTAACCGGGACAGGGCCTAAAAAACTGTTTTTT. The genes are TRBV25-1 and TRBJ1-4, with 9 positions matching TRBD1. With 3 bases clipped from V and 9 bases from J, the junction kept 14 bases outside the gene matches. CDR1 is MGHDK, CDR2 SYGVNS, per germline. The CDR3 length is 17 residues.